These 20 T cell receptor beta chains came from one sample sequenced in a study of T-cell reconstitution after alpha-beta-depleted transplantation in children. Unique molecular identifiers were incorporated during preparation of the TCRbeta library. TCRdb independently ran MiXCR on the PCR reads; one entry per CDR3 protein. The sample lists about 110,000 distinct CDR3 sequences; 5.5% to 7% were seen once. This specimen was PBMCs, mostly from graft donor cells, taken 360 days after TCRalphabeta/CD19-depleted stem cell transplant. Receptor source: a male patient aged 2-9 years who had a stem cell transplant for acute lymphoblastic leukemia, so the T cells may come from the graft donor.

For this clonotype: Relative to the germline gene, one junction end is altered; a read error may explain this. The rearrangement uses TRBV27 and TRBJ2-1; possible D gene TRBD2, 6 bases. Per germline, CDR1 MNHEY and CDR2 SMNVEV (reference sequence). The CDR3 consists of 16 residues. The CDR3 region has the DNA TGCACCAGCACCTCTTTCCCGCGACTAGCCTACAATGAGCAGTTCTTC. It is translated as CTSTSFPRLAYNEQFF.

This clonotype was counted many times. The rearrangement uses TRBV12-3 or TRBV12-4 and TRBJ2-2; tentative D call: TRBD1 (5 bases). V shed 0 bases and J shed 4 bases, with 9 bases lying between them. This CDR3 region has 15 residues. This CDR3 reads CASSLAAGPTGELFF. DNA for the CDR3: TGTGCCAGCAGTTTAGCCGCAGGGCCCACCGGGGAGCTGTTTTTT.

This clonotype was recorded many times. This rearrangement joins TRBV28 to TRBJ1-5, with 12 bases fitting TRBD1. The length of the CDR3 is 15 residues. CDR1 is MDHEN, CDR2 SYDVKM, per germline. V lost 6 bases to trimming and J lost 6 bases; unmatched junction nucleotides: 6. The CDR3 region has the DNA TGTGCCAGCAGAGCCGGGGACAGGGGGCTTCAGCCCCAGCATTTT. Translating gives CASRAGDRGLQPQHF.

This clonotype occurred a few times. This chain links TRBV20-1 with TRBJ2-6, with 8 bases fitting TRBD1. The junction had 17 bases not matched to a gene; V was cut back by 7 bases and J by 3 bases. The CDR3 has 18 amino acids. Germline V gives CDR1 DFQATT, CDR2 SNEGSKA (reference sequence). The CDR3 loop reads CSVRPGTGRAGGANVLTF. The CDR3 nucleotides read TGCAGTGTTCGGCCCGGGACAGGAAGAGCAGGTGGGGCCAACGTCCTGACTTTC.

This clonotype showed up just a few times. The chain combines TRBV20-1 with TRBJ1-6; D gene unclear. Trimming cost V 6 bases and J 5 bases, with 11 bases left between them. Germline V CDR1 and CDR2: DFQATT, SNEGSKA (reference sequence). The CDR3 totals 13 residues. CDR3 DNA: TGCAGTGCCACGGCAGTAAATAATTCACCCCTCCACTTT. Residues: CSATAVNNSPLHF.

This chain joins TRBV11-2 and TRBJ1-2; D is possibly TRBD1 (5 bases). This CDR3 spans 14 amino acids. V lost 1 base and J lost 4, with 10 bases in between. Germline lookup yields CDR1 SGHAT and CDR2 FQNNGV. CDR3 residues: CASSLGDSPYGYTF. CDR3 coding DNA: TGTGCCAGCAGCTTAGGTGACAGCCCCTATGGCTACACCTTC.

This rearrangement joins TRBV15 to TRBJ1-5; no reliable D call. CDR3 length equals 14 residues. The V end was cut by 3 bases, the J end by 6 bases, with 12 bases between. From germline, CDR1 is LNHNV and CDR2 YYDKDF (reference sequence). CDR3 protein: CATSRPPPFQPQHF. The CDR3 DNA reads as TGTGCCACCAGCAGGCCCCCCCCCTTTCAGCCCCAGCATTTT.

There are many counts of this clonotype. The V and J genes are TRBV4-3 and TRBJ2-5; 7 bases align to TRBD1. With 3 bases clipped from V and 2 bases from J, the junction kept 3 bases outside the gene matches. The CDR3 totals 14 residues. CDR1 is LGHNA, CDR2 YSLEER, per germline. As DNA, the CDR3 is TGCGCCAGCAGCCAGGGACAGATTCAAGAGACCCAGTACTTC. This gives the protein CASSQGQIQETQYF.

This clonotype has a count of ten or more. This sequence joins TRBV7-2 and TRBJ2-5; unclear D gene. The ends were cut back, 4 bases at V and 5 bases at J, with 8 bases in the middle. The germline V gene encodes CDR1 SGHTA and CDR2 FQGNSA. The CDR3 totals 12 residues. Here the CDR3 DNA reads TGTGCCAGCAGCTGGATAAGGGAGACCCAGTACTTC. Protein sequence: CASSWIRETQYF.

This clonotype was observed a handful of times. As DNA, the CDR3 is TGCGCCAGCAGCCCCGCGGCGGTAGCGGGAGGGACAGATACGCAGTATTTT. Translated: CASSPAAVAGGTDTQYF. The chain couples TRBV4-3 to TRBJ2-3, with TRBD2 matching over 11 bases. V was clipped by 4 bases and J by 3 bases; unmatched bases: 9. This CDR3 contains 17 residues. Germline V lookup: CDR1 LGHNA, CDR2 YSLEER.

The chain couples TRBV18 to TRBJ2-3; 12 bases agree with TRBD2. V dropped 2 bases and J dropped 6; count of bases not matched to a gene: 6. Germline assignment: CDR1 KGHSH and CDR2 LQKENI. The length of the CDR3 is 16 residues. The CDR3 DNA sequence: TGTGCCAGCTCACCAGGAACTAGCGGGAGGATGGATACGCAGTATTTT. It specifies CASSPGTSGRMDTQYF.

This clonotype is a singleton in its sample. The J gene is TRBJ1-1, the V gene TRBV11-2; D unclear. V lost 1 base and J 1 base, leaving 7 bases between the germline ends. The CDR3 totals 14 residues. Germline-derived CDR1 and CDR2 are SGHAT and FQNNGV. DNA for the CDR3: TGTGCCAGCAGCTTAGTAGCAAGGAACACTGAAGCTTTCTTT. Its translation is CASSLVARNTEAFF.

The chain carries TRBV7-6 and TRBJ2-3; TRBD2 aligns across 7 bases. The CDR3 is 11 amino acids. The junction had 1 base not matched to a gene; V was cut back by 5 bases and J by 8 bases. In germline, CDR1 is SGHVS, CDR2 FNYEAQ. CDR3 residues: CASSPGGTQYF. As DNA, the CDR3 is TGTGCCAGCAGCCCGGGGGGTACGCAGTATTTT.

The V and J genes are TRBV7-9 and TRBJ1-5; D is undetermined. Trimming removed 0 bases from V and 0 bases from J, with 12 bases in between. Germline V gene lookup returns CDR1 SEHNR and CDR2 FQNEAQ (reference sequence). CDR3 length: 17 residues. The CDR3 protein is CASSLARGPYSNQPQHF. The CDR3 bases are TGTGCCAGCAGCTTAGCGCGCGGGCCATATAGCAATCAGCCCCAGCATTTT. Variable domain in full (rest from reference TRBV7-9 and TRBJ1-5): DTGVSQNPRHKITKRGQNVTFRCDPISEHNRLYWYRQTLGQGPEFLTYFQNEAQLEKSRLLSDRFSAERPKGSFSTLEIQRTEQGDSAMYLCASSLARGPYSNQPQHFGDGTRLSIL.

There are many counts of this clonotype. The chain is built from TRBV7-2 and TRBJ2-1; possibly TRBD2 for D (5 bases). The CDR3 has 15 residues. Trimming removed 0 bases from V and 0 bases from J, with 6 bases in between. Germline CDR1 SGHTA, CDR2 FQGNSA. Here the CDR3 DNA reads TGTGCCAGCAGCTTAGCTGGGAGCTCCTACAATGAGCAGTTCTTC. This gives the protein CASSLAGSSYNEQFF.

This clonotype was found many times. This chain joins TRBV29-1 and TRBJ2-7, with D tentatively TRBD1 (7 bases). With 6 bases removed from V and 7 bases from J, the gap between germline ends came to 13 bases. From germline, CDR1 is SQVTM and CDR2 ANQGSEA. The CDR3 totals 11 residues. CDR3 region: CSVPGGGEQYF. CDR3 in DNA: TGCAGCGTACCAGGGGGAGGTGAGCAGTACTTC.

The chain is built from TRBV7-2 and TRBJ2-7, with D maybe TRBD2 (6 bases). The CDR3 runs to 14 residues. Germline V CDR1 and CDR2: SGHTA, FQGNSA. Trimming removed 5 bases at V and 0 bases at J, with 11 bases between. The CDR3 spells CASSPSGLSYEQYF. As DNA, the CDR3 is TGTGCCAGCAGCCCGTCGGGACTCTCCTACGAGCAGTACTTC.

There are many counts of this clonotype. This chain connects TRBV20-1 to TRBJ1-5, with a tentative D call TRBD1 (6 bases). The CDR3 spans 14 residues. The V gene's germline CDR1 is DFQATT and CDR2 SNEGSKA (reference sequence). V lost 6 bases and J lost 4, with 16 bases in between. The CDR3 loop reads CSARGAFGNQPQHF. Written as DNA, the CDR3 is TGCAGTGCCAGGGGAGCCTTTGGGAATCAGCCCCAGCATTTT.

This clonotype was observed at least ten times. The V and J genes are TRBV4-2 and TRBJ2-4; 10 bases fit TRBD2. Unmatched junction bases numbered 12, after V lost 0 bases and J lost 7 bases. Per germline, CDR1 LGHNA and CDR2 YNFKEQ. This CDR3 spans 18 amino acids. CDR3 loop: CASSQDRFSGGPENIQYF. The CDR3 DNA follows: TGTGCCAGCAGCCAAGATCGGTTTAGCGGGGGGCCCGAGAACATTCAGTACTTC.

This clonotype was counted ten times or more. V usage is TRBV11-2 and J usage is TRBJ2-7, with D possibly matching TRBD1 (6 bases). CDR1 is SGHAT and CDR2 is FQNNGV in the germline V gene. The CDR3 loop spans 16 amino acids. The V end was cut by 1 base, the J end by 0 bases, with 13 bases between. The CDR3 spells CASSLAQGRPSYEQYF. DNA of the CDR3: TGTGCCAGCAGCTTAGCCCAGGGGCGCCCCTCCTACGAGCAGTACTTC.